The 28 T cell receptor beta chains given below trace back to one sample, sequenced in a study of blood T cells in healthy people across ages. With a J-beta primer mix and a sample-barcoded 5' primer, a second PCR ran about 6 to 11 cycles. Each CDR3 protein is one row after TCRdb ran MiXCR on the 5' RACE reads. Found here are some 800,000 distinct CDR3 sequences, 40% to 50% of them singletons; the top ten hold roughly 18%. What was sequenced was blood. The receptors were sampled from a man in his sixties in good health.

This clonotype was seen many times. A much more abundant neighbour one base away suggests this may be a read error. The chain has TRBV9 and TRBJ2-1; no definite D call. The V end was cut by 3 bases, the J end by 10 bases, with 14 bases between. The CDR3 extends over 13 amino acids. Germline CDR1 and CDR2: SGDLS and YYNGEE. The CDR3 loop reads CASSGDPTQEQFF. CDR3 nucleotide sequence: TGTGCCAGCAGCGGGGATCCGACGCAGGAGCAGTTCTTC.

In its sample, this clonotype was seen a few times. Germline is not matched at one junction end, which may reflect a read error. This sequence joins TRBV3-1 and TRBJ2-3, with a tentative D call TRBD1 (5 bases). This CDR3 region has 16 residues. CDR1 LGHDT and CDR2 YNNKEL come from the germline V gene (reference sequence). The DNA for the CDR3 is TGTGCTAGCAGCCAAGGGGTTCGGGCTAGCACAGATACGCAGTATTTT. Its translation is CASSQGVRASTDTQYF.

This chain links TRBV3-1 with TRBJ2-2; D perhaps matches TRBD1 (6 bases). The V end lost 6 bases, the J end lost 1 base, and 18 bases lay between the germline ends. Germline V gene sequence: CDR1 LGHDT, CDR2 YNNKEL (reference sequence). The CDR3 runs 17 residues. CDR3 nucleotides: TGTGCCAGCAGTCAAACATACAGGGCGGGGAACACCGGGGAGCTGTTTTTT. Encoded protein: CASSQTYRAGNTGELFF.

The gene calls are TRBV28 and TRBJ2-7; D perhaps matches TRBD1 (5 bases). This CDR3 has 15 residues. V lost 2 bases to trimming and J lost 3 bases, with 14 bases between them. CDR1 MDHEN and CDR2 SYDVKM come from the germline V gene. CDR3 nucleotides: TGTGCCAGCAGTTTACCAGGGTCAGCCCGCTACGAGCAGTACTTC. This sequence encodes CASSLPGSARYEQYF.

This clonotype was recorded a few times. The chain recombines TRBV7-9 with TRBJ2-1; 12 positions agree with TRBD2. The CDR3 spans 19 residues. Trimming cost V 5 bases and J 0 bases; bases outside gene matches: 11. Germline V CDR1 and CDR2: SEHNR, FQNEAQ (reference sequence). The CDR3 bases are TGTGCCAGCAGCAGTACAGGACGACTAGCGGGGGACTCCTACAATGAGCAGTTCTTC. As protein: CASSSTGRLAGDSYNEQFF.

This clonotype was picked up one time. The gene calls are TRBV7-2 and TRBJ2-2; a possible D gene is TRBD1 (6 bases). Germline CDR1 and CDR2: SGHTA and FQGNSA. CDR3 length: 17 amino acids. The V end lost 0 bases, the J end lost 4 bases, and 15 bases lay between the germline ends. The CDR3 sequence is CASSLAGAQAGTGELFF. CDR3 coding DNA: TGTGCCAGCAGCTTAGCGGGGGCTCAAGCAGGCACCGGGGAGCTGTTTTTT.

The rearrangement uses TRBV25-1 and TRBJ2-4, with 11 positions matching TRBD1. The J call may be mistaken, given a closer DNA end match to TRBJ2-7. CDR3 length: 17 amino acids. Germline lookup yields CDR1 MGHDK and CDR2 SYGVNS. This CDR3 is CASSDPGQGAPYYEQYF. Here the CDR3 DNA reads TGTGCCAGCAGTGATCCCGGACAGGGGGCCCCTTACTACGAGCAGTACTTC.

The chain carries TRBV6-2 or TRBV6-3 and TRBJ2-3; TRBD2 agrees at 11 bases. The CDR3 length is 17 residues. The germline gives CDR1 MNHEY, CDR2 SVGEGT. With V trimmed by 0 bases and J by 4 bases, 6 bases remained unmatched. This CDR3 reads CASSYSPTSGSPDTQYF. The CDR3 DNA is TGTGCCAGCAGTTACTCGCCTACTAGCGGGAGTCCAGATACGCAGTATTTT.

The rearrangement joins TRBV7-9 to TRBJ1-1; perhaps TRBD1 as D (6 bases). Per the germline V gene, CDR1 is SEHNR and CDR2 is FQNEAQ (reference sequence). The CDR3 covers 13 residues. Trimming took off 8 bases at V and 0 bases at J, with 10 bases between the two ends. CDR3: CASARGMNTEAFF. In DNA, the CDR3 is TGTGCCAGCGCGAGGGGGATGAACACTGAAGCTTTCTTT.

The gene calls are TRBV6-1 and TRBJ2-3; 9 nucleotides align to TRBD2. The V gene's germline CDR1 is MNHNS and CDR2 SASEGT. With V trimmed by 0 bases and J by 0 bases, 16 bases remained unmatched. The CDR3 loop spans 21 amino acids. The CDR3 coding sequence is TGTGCCAGCAGTGAAGCGCGGGGTAGCGGGGGTTCGGGATCTAGCACAGATACGCAGTATTTT. Translating it yields CASSEARGSGGSGSSTDTQYF.

This clonotype was counted a single time. This chain joins TRBV4-1 and TRBJ2-4, with D perhaps TRBD1 (6 bases). The CDR3 has 18 residues. Germline assignment: CDR1 MGHRA and CDR2 YSYEKL. V shed 3 bases and J shed 0 bases, with 18 bases lying between them. CDR3 sequence: CASSHALDSALAKNIQYF. The DNA for the CDR3 is TGCGCCAGCAGCCACGCCTTGGACAGTGCCCTAGCCAAAAACATTCAGTACTTC.

V gene TRBV6-5 combines with J gene TRBJ1-6; no reliable D call. The CDR3 length is 13 residues. CDR1 and CDR2 (germline): MNHEY, SVGAGI. V was shortened by 2 bases and J by 8 bases, with 7 bases between the two germline ends. CDR3 nucleotide sequence: TGTGCCAGCAGTTACAGACTCCATTCACCCCTCCACTTT. It is translated as CASSYRLHSPLHF.

This clonotype was detected a few times. V usage is TRBV7-2 and J usage is TRBJ2-3, with D possibly TRBD1 on 5 matching bases. This CDR3 spans 15 amino acids. Looked up from germline, CDR1 is SGHTA and CDR2 is FQGNSA. V gave up 2 bases and J gave up 0 bases, with 9 bases separating them. The CDR3, as DNA: TGTGCCAGCAGCTTACAGGGAACTAGCACAGATACGCAGTATTTT. Its translation is CASSLQGTSTDTQYF.

The V gene is TRBV29-1, the J gene TRBJ1-2, with TRBD1 matching over 12 bases. Per germline, CDR1 SQVTM and CDR2 ANQGSEA. J gave up 2 bases and V 2 bases, and 6 bases lay outside the gene matches. The CDR3 has 16 residues. The CDR3 region is CSVERGTGGQNYGYTF. CDR3 bases: TGCAGCGTTGAAAGAGGGACAGGGGGCCAAAACTATGGCTACACCTTC.

CDR3 nucleotides: TGTGCCAGCAGCTTTCCAGGGTGGCAGGGAAATGAGCAGTTCTTC. Translating it yields CASSFPGWQGNEQFF. The V gene is TRBV11-3, the J gene TRBJ2-1; D may be TRBD1 (5 bases). CDR1 is SGHNT and CDR2 is YENEEA in the germline V gene. The CDR3 totals 15 residues. The V gene lost 3 bases and the J gene lost 7 bases, with 16 bases spanning the gap.

The chain recombines TRBV11-3 with TRBJ2-1; 9 nucleotides align to TRBD2. Trimming removed 5 bases from V and 8 bases from J; junction bases left unmatched: 10. Germline V gene data show CDR1 as SGHNT and CDR2 as YENEEA. CDR3 length equals 15 residues. The CDR3 here is CASSTTAGGLDEQFF. The CDR3 coding sequence is TGTGCCAGCAGCACGACCGCGGGGGGGCTCGATGAGCAGTTCTTC.

V gene TRBV28 combines with J gene TRBJ1-4; 9 bases match TRBD1. The junction had 10 bases not matched to a gene; V was cut back by 6 bases and J by 8 bases. CDR1 and CDR2 (germline): MDHEN, SYDVKM. The CDR3 is 15 amino acids. The CDR3 reads CASSPSQGALEKLFF. The CDR3 nucleotides are TGTGCCAGCAGCCCCTCACAGGGGGCCTTAGAAAAACTGTTTTTT.

The chain employs TRBV4-1 and TRBJ1-4, with D unresolved. CDR3 length: 15 residues. V was trimmed by 0 bases and J by 3 bases, leaving 8 bases between them. Germline V gives CDR1 MGHRA, CDR2 YSYEKL. The CDR3 nucleotides are TGCGCCAGCAGCCAAGAAGGAGGGCCTAATGAAAAACTGTTTTTT. It yields the protein CASSQEGGPNEKLFF.

In its sample, this clonotype was seen a few times. This sequence joins TRBV7-9 and TRBJ1-5; maybe TRBD1 (6 bases). Per the germline V gene, CDR1 is SEHNR and CDR2 is FQNEAQ (reference sequence). CDR3 length: 13 amino acids. Trimming took 5 bases from V and 10 from J, leaving 15 bases between them. CDR3 region: CASSLREGGPQHF. As DNA, the CDR3 is TGTGCCAGCAGCCTCCGGGAGGGGGGCCCCCAGCATTTT.

This chain links TRBV5-1 with TRBJ2-1; TRBD1 matches at 9 bases. The CDR3 loop spans 14 amino acids. CDR1 SGHRS and CDR2 YFSETQ come from the germline V gene. V shed 3 bases, J shed 6 bases, and the junction held 4 bases outside the gene matches. Here the CDR3 reads CASSSQGASNEQFF. CDR3 nucleotide sequence: TGCGCCAGCAGCTCACAGGGGGCAAGCAATGAGCAGTTCTTC.

In its sample, this clonotype was seen a few times. The chain is built from TRBV7-3 and TRBJ2-1; 8 bases fit TRBD2. CDR3 length: 16 amino acids. The junction had 8 bases not matched to a gene; V was cut back by 2 bases and J by 5 bases. Germline V gene lookup returns CDR1 SGHTA and CDR2 FQGTGA. The CDR3 DNA sequence: TGTGCCAGCAGCTTATCCGGGACTAGATCTAACAATGAGCAGTTCTTC. Its translation: CASSLSGTRSNNEQFF.

This clonotype came up a few times. V gene TRBV4-3 combines with J gene TRBJ2-4; unclear D gene. The closer fit of TRBJ2-7 to the DNA end suggests the J call may be wrong. This CDR3 is 13 amino acids long. CDR1 is LGHNA, CDR2 YSLEER, per germline. The CDR3 here is CASSPGPSDEQYF. In DNA form, the CDR3 reads TGCGCCAGCAGCCCCGGGCCCTCGGACGAGCAGTACTTC.

The V and J genes are TRBV12-3 or TRBV12-4 and TRBJ2-6; 8 bases fit TRBD2. CDR3 length equals 16 residues. Trimming removed 1 base from V and 3 bases from J; junction bases left unmatched: 2. For the CDR3, the DNA is TGTGCCAGCAGTTTAGGAGCGGGGGTTGGGGCCAACGTCCTGACTTTC. This translates into CASSLGAGVGANVLTF.

This clonotype has more than one count but fewer than ten. V and J are TRBV9 and TRBJ2-3; possibly TRBD1 or TRBD2 for D (6 bases each). V shed 0 bases and J shed 0 bases, with 14 bases lying between them. Germline V lookup: CDR1 SGDLS, CDR2 YYNGEE. The CDR3 has 17 residues. Here the CDR3 reads CASSVEGGRPSTDTQYF. DNA of the CDR3: TGTGCCAGCAGCGTAGAGGGGGGCAGACCTAGCACAGATACGCAGTATTTT.

V and J are TRBV5-5 and TRBJ1-2, with 8 nucleotides matching TRBD1. V lost 0 bases and J lost 3; bases outside the gene matches: 4. Looked up from germline, CDR1 is SGHKS and CDR2 is YYEKEE (reference sequence). CDR3 length: 15 amino acids. The CDR3 loop reads CASSLGGTGDYGYTF. In DNA form, the CDR3 reads TGTGCCAGCAGCTTGGGCGGGACAGGAGACTATGGCTACACCTTC.

The chain joins TRBV9 to TRBJ1-2; unclear D gene. Germline V lookup: CDR1 SGDLS, CDR2 YYNGEE. The CDR3 runs 12 residues. Between the trimmed V and J ends, which lost 0 bases and 8 bases, there was a span of 8 bases. The CDR3 is CASSVVEGGYTF. For the CDR3, the DNA is TGTGCCAGCAGCGTAGTGGAGGGCGGCTACACCTTC.

In its sample, this clonotype was seen many times. The gene calls are TRBV7-2 and TRBJ2-5, with D maybe TRBD2 (7 bases). Germline loops: CDR1 SGHTA, CDR2 FQGNSA. Between the trimmed V and J ends, which lost 1 base and 1 base, there was a span of 10 bases. The CDR3 spans 15 residues. CDR3 protein: CASSLEGGIQETQYF. As DNA, the CDR3 is TGTGCCAGCAGCTTAGAGGGGGGGATCCAAGAGACCCAGTACTTC.

CDR3 coding DNA: TGTGCCAGCAGCTTCGGACCCCGGCCAAACTACGAGCAGTACTTC. Amino acid sequence: CASSFGPRPNYEQYF. This chain links TRBV7-2 with TRBJ2-1; D is unresolved. The end of the DNA aligns better with TRBJ2-7, so the J call may be wrong. Looked up from germline, CDR1 is SGHTA and CDR2 is FQGNSA. The CDR3 spans 15 residues.